This TCR beta chain was captured by sequencing in a study of early T cells in non-severe SARS-CoV-2 infection. TCRdb redid the calling of the 5' RACE reads with MiXCR, one entry per CDR3 protein. Among around 55,000 distinct CDR3 sequences, around 12% were seen once, and the ten largest hold 3% to 4.5%. CDR1 is MNHEY and CDR2 is SVGAGI in the germline V gene. CDR3 length: 13 amino acids. V lost 5 bases, J lost 7 bases, and 12 bases lay in between. This receptor was obtained from an adult who was a healthcare worker with PCR-confirmed SARS-CoV-2 infection or an uninfected control (not recorded which). The V call is TRBV6-5, the J call TRBJ1-5; D perhaps matches TRBD1 (6 bases). The specimen sequenced was whole blood. The CDR3 nucleotides are TGTGCCAGCAGTCCCGACAGGTTCCAGCCCCAGCATTTT. Its protein product is CASSPDRFQPQHF.